The 20 T cell receptor beta chains listed next were all sequenced from one sample in a study of shared clonotypes between healthy human individuals. Here immunoSEQ multiplex PCR was the method, and the copy in TCRdb shows in-frame clones only, minus some. Among 2,500,000 or so clones listed, around 93% were seen once. Material for sequencing was naive CD4+ T cells from PBMCs. This sample's subset: CD45RA+ positively selected. Receptors originate from a man aged 18 to 30 in good health. Some clones in this sample may be carry-over from other donors' samples.

About this clone itself: The same CDR3 can be traced to other DNA sequences in this sample. The genes are TRBV14 and TRBJ1-1; D gene ambiguous. The V gene's germline CDR1 is SGHDN and CDR2 FVKESK. Trimming left V 1 base short and J 1 base short, with 4 bases between. The CDR3 runs 13 residues. CDR3 DNA sequence: TGTGCCAGCAGCCAAGGGGAGAACACTGAAGCTTTCTTT. Amino acids: CASSQGENTEAFF.

The chain couples TRBV28 to TRBJ1-1, with D uncertain. Per the germline V gene, CDR1 is MDHEN and CDR2 is SYDVKM. V lost 7 bases and J lost 1, with 13 bases in between. The CDR3 extends over 14 amino acids. The CDR3 protein is CASTESLWNTEAFF. In DNA form, the CDR3 reads TGTGCCAGCACCGAATCATTATGGAACACTGAAGCTTTCTTT. The variable domain in full, with the rest retrieved from reference TRBV28 and TRBJ1-1, is DVKVTQSSRYLVKRTGEKVFLECVQDMDHENMFWYRQDPGLGLRLIYFSYDVKMKEKGDIPEGYSVSREKKERFSLILESASTNQTSMYLCASTESLWNTEAFFGQGTRLTVV.

The chain has TRBV5-1 and TRBJ2-5; tentatively, D is TRBD2 (6 bases). The V end lost 1 base, the J end lost 3 bases, and 10 bases lay between the germline ends. The CDR3 length is 14 residues. The germline CDR1 and CDR2 sequences are SGHRS and YFSETQ. The CDR3 protein is CASSLNGGKETQYF. Written as DNA, the CDR3 is TGCGCCAGCAGCTTGAACGGCGGGAAAGAGACCCAGTACTTC.

This clone was recorded only once. The sample carries other DNA sequences with the same CDR3. This chain joins TRBV18 and TRBJ2-2; a possible D gene is TRBD1 (5 bases). CDR1 is KGHSH, CDR2 LQKENI, per germline. Trimming removed 6 bases from V and 5 bases from J, with 7 bases in between. The CDR3 covers 12 residues. This CDR3 reads CASSPGTGELFF. The CDR3 DNA reads as TGTGCCAGCTCCCCAGGGACCGGGGAGCTGTTTTTT.

The gene calls are TRBV19 and TRBJ2-7; D is undetermined. The CDR3 covers 11 residues. CDR1 is LNHDA, CDR2 SQIVND, per germline (reference sequence). With 5 bases removed from V and 5 bases from J, the gap between germline ends came to 7 bases. In DNA form, the CDR3 reads TGTGCCAGTAGTTACCGGGACGAGCAGTACTTC. It codes for CASSYRDEQYF.

The V call is TRBV5-4, the J call TRBJ1-5; 10 bases align to TRBD1. Unmatched junction bases numbered 2, after V lost 10 bases and J lost 4 bases. Germline V lookup: CDR1 SGHNT, CDR2 YYREEE (reference sequence). The CDR3 covers 12 residues. CDR3 sequence: CAVGQGNQPQHF. CDR3 DNA sequence: TGTGCCGTGGGACAGGGGAATCAGCCCCAGCATTTT. Variable domain in full (rest from reference TRBV5-4 and TRBJ1-5): ETGVTQSPTHLIKTRGQQVTLRCSSQSGHNTVSWYQQALGQGPQFIFQYYREEENGRGNFPPRFSGLQFPNYSSELNVNALELDDSALYLCAVGQGNQPQHFGDGTRLSIL.

This clone has only a few counts. The rearrangement uses TRBV7-6 and TRBJ2-5, with D hard to call. Germline V lookup: CDR1 SGHVS, CDR2 FNYEAQ. Trimming removed 5 bases at V and 5 bases at J, with 9 bases between. This CDR3 is 12 amino acids long. Here the CDR3 DNA reads TGTGCCAGCAGCCGGGTCGGGGAGACCCAGTACTTC. This gives the protein CASSRVGETQYF.

This sequence joins TRBV5-4 and TRBJ2-5, with D tentatively TRBD1 (6 bases). CDR1 is SGHNT and CDR2 is YYREEE in the germline V gene (reference sequence). This CDR3 comprises 13 residues. Trimming pared 7 bases from V and 2 bases from J, leaving 12 bases between. The CDR3 coding sequence is TGTGCCAGCGGACTCGACAGGCAAGAGACCCAGTACTTC. Amino acids: CASGLDRQETQYF.

The gene calls are TRBV11-3 and TRBJ2-3; D unresolved. V gave up 4 bases and J gave up 11 bases, with 13 bases separating them. CDR1 is SGHNT and CDR2 is YENEEA in the germline V gene. The CDR3 is 12 amino acids. The CDR3 nucleotides are TGTGCCAGCAGCTCGTCTTATACCCGGCAGTATTTT. Residues: CASSSSYTRQYF.

The V call is TRBV5-1, the J call TRBJ2-5, with no clear D. This CDR3 contains 15 residues. Trimming removed 5 bases from V and 2 bases from J, with 16 bases in between. Germline values: CDR1 SGHRS, CDR2 YFSETQ. CDR3 in amino acids: CASSLLGTPQETQYF. As DNA, the CDR3 is TGCGCCAGCAGTCTGCTAGGTACCCCTCAAGAGACCCAGTACTTC.

This rearrangement joins TRBV5-1 to TRBJ2-3; D tentatively reads TRBD1 or TRBD2 (6 bases each). V was trimmed by 0 bases and J by 1 base, leaving 12 bases between them. The germline CDR1 and CDR2 sequences are SGHRS and YFSETQ. The CDR3 sequence is 16 residues long. Here the CDR3 reads CASSLGGALGTDTQYF. As DNA, the CDR3 is TGCGCCAGCAGCTTGGGGGGGGCGCTGGGCACAGATACGCAGTATTTT.

The chain has TRBV19 and TRBJ1-1, with a weak D call TRBD1 (5 bases). Per germline, CDR1 LNHDA and CDR2 SQIVND (reference sequence). V lost 5 bases and J 4 bases, leaving 14 bases between the germline ends. The CDR3 is 14 residues long. The CDR3 is CASSVFRVSTEAFF. The DNA of the CDR3 is TGTGCCAGTAGTGTCTTCAGGGTGAGCACTGAAGCTTTCTTT.

V usage is TRBV15 and J usage is TRBJ2-2; a weak D match, TRBD1 (5 bases). The CDR3 covers 14 residues. The V gene lost 1 base and the J gene lost 5 bases, with 8 bases spanning the gap. Germline CDR1 and CDR2: LNHNV and YYDKDF (reference sequence). The CDR3 sequence is CATSRGGLTGELFF. CDR3 nucleotides: TGTGCCACCAGCAGAGGGGGCTTGACCGGGGAGCTGTTTTTT.

This rearrangement joins TRBV18 to TRBJ2-3; the match to TRBD2 covers 13 bases. Unmatched junction bases numbered 9, after V lost 6 bases and J lost 6 bases. The CDR3 is made up of 16 amino acids. From germline, CDR1 is KGHSH and CDR2 LQKENI. The CDR3: CASSGLAGVSVDTQYF. The CDR3 DNA reads as TGTGCCAGCTCTGGACTAGCGGGAGTGAGTGTCGATACGCAGTATTTT.

This clone was recorded once. V gene TRBV28 combines with J gene TRBJ2-1, with 9 nucleotides matching TRBD2. V shed 1 base, J shed 9 bases, and the junction held 10 bases outside the gene matches. This CDR3 has 16 amino acids. CDR1 is MDHEN and CDR2 is SYDVKM in the germline V gene. The CDR3 reads CASSLFGGRAPAEQFF. CDR3 nucleotides: TGTGCCAGCAGTTTATTCGGCGGGAGGGCGCCCGCTGAGCAGTTCTTC.

The chain carries TRBV28 and TRBJ2-2; unclear D gene. V was pared by 1 base and J by 0 bases, with 9 bases between. This CDR3 has 16 residues. Germline V gene sequence: CDR1 MDHEN, CDR2 SYDVKM. CDR3 protein: CASSLYSLANTGELFF. The CDR3 DNA reads TGTGCCAGCAGTTTATATAGTCTCGCGAACACCGGGGAGCTGTTTTTT.

The genes are TRBV19 and TRBJ1-1, with TRBD1 as a possible D gene (6 bases). The ends were cut back, 6 bases at V and 2 bases at J, with 10 bases in the middle. CDR1 and CDR2 (germline): LNHDA, SQIVND (reference sequence). This CDR3 has 13 residues. Written as DNA, the CDR3 is TGTGCCAGTAGCCAGACAGGAAACACTGAAGCTTTCTTT. Translation: CASSQTGNTEAFF.

The V call is TRBV2, the J call TRBJ2-1, with D perhaps TRBD2 (5 bases). This CDR3 is built from 16 residues. Germline V lookup: CDR1 SNHLY, CDR2 FYNNEI. V lost 0 bases, J lost 2 bases, and 11 bases lay in between. CDR3 amino acids: CASSEALPTTYNEQFF. The CDR3 DNA reads as TGTGCCAGCAGTGAAGCACTACCGACTACCTACAATGAGCAGTTCTTC.

The chain recombines TRBV9 with TRBJ2-2; a possible D gene is TRBD1 (5 bases). Deletions cut 0 bases from V and 6 bases from J, with 9 bases between. Germline-derived CDR1 and CDR2 are SGDLS and YYNGEE. The CDR3 consists of 14 residues. In DNA form, the CDR3 reads TGTGCCAGCAGCGTAGTCTTGGGGCCCGGGGAGCTGTTTTTT. Its protein is CASSVVLGPGELFF.

The J gene is TRBJ2-2, the V gene TRBV5-1, with 8 bases identical to TRBD2. V gave up 3 bases and J gave up 7 bases; unmatched junction bases: 14. CDR1 SGHRS and CDR2 YFSETQ come from the germline V gene. The CDR3 has 17 amino acids. The CDR3 sequence is CASSSIFSGRRGGELFF. The CDR3 nucleotides read TGCGCCAGCAGCTCCATCTTCAGCGGGAGAAGAGGCGGGGAGCTGTTTTTT.